The clone carrying this T cell receptor (beta chain) was seen at least ten times. This entry belongs to a study of T cells in Graves' hyperthyroidism and ophthalmopathy. The CDR3 totals 13 residues. The V end lost 7 bases, the J end lost 7 bases, and 14 bases lay between the germline ends. Isolation of PBMCs was performed on roughly 9 ml fresh peripheral blood. Template material for amplifying TCR beta CDR3 regions consisted of RNA transcripts. When the TCR CDR3 underwent first-round RT-PCR, the HTBI primer set was used. TCRdb redid the calling of the multiplex PCR reads with MiXCR, one entry per CDR3 protein. The profile covers 300,000 to 500,000 distinct CDR3 sequences, with more than 12% appearing a single time and approximately 29% taken by the ten largest.

V gene TRBV12-3 or TRBV12-4 combines with J gene TRBJ2-1; the D call may be TRBD1 or TRBD2 (6 bases each). Sequencing input: blood. The source is a man aged 50 to 60 with Graves' ophthalmopathy. The CDR3 here is CASTGGPGNEQFF. The DNA for the CDR3 is TGTGCCAGCACCGGGGGCCCTGGGAATGAGCAGTTCTTC.